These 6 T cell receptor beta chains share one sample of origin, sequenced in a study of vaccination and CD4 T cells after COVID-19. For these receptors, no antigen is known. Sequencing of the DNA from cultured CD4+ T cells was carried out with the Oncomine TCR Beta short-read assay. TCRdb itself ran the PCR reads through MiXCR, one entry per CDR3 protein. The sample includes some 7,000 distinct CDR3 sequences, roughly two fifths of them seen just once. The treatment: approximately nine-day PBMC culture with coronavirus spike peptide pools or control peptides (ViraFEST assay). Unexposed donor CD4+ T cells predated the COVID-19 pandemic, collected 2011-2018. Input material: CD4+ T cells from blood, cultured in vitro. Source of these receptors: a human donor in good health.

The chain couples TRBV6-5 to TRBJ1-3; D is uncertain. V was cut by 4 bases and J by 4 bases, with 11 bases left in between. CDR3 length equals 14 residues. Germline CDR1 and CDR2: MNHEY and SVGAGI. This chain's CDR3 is CASSSVLSGNTIYF. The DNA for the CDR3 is TGTGCCAGCAGTTCCGTACTTAGCGGAAACACCATATATTTT.

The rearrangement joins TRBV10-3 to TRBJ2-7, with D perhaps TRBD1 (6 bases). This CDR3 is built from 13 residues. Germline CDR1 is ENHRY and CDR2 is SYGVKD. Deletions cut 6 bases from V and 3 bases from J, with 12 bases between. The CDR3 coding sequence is TGTGCCATCAGCAGGGACACCCTCTACGAGCAGTACTTC. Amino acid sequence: CAISRDTLYEQYF.

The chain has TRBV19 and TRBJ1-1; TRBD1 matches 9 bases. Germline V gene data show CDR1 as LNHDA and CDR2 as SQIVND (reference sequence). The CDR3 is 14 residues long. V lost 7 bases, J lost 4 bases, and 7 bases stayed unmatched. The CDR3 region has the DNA TGTGCCAGTATTTTCGGGACAGGGAGCACTGAAGCTTTCTTT. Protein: CASIFGTGSTEAFF.

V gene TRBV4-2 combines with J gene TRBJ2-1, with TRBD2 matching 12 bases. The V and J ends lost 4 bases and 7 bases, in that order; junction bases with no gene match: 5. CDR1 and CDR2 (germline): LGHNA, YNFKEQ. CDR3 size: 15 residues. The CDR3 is CASSPSGGAFNEQFF. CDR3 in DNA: TGTGCCAGCAGCCCTAGCGGGGGGGCCTTTAATGAGCAGTTCTTC.

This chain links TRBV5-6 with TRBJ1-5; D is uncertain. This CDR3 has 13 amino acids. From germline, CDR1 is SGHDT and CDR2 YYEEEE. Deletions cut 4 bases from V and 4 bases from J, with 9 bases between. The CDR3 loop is CASSRQANQPQHF. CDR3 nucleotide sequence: TGTGCCAGCAGCCGCCAGGCGAATCAGCCCCAGCATTTT.

DNA of the CDR3: TGCAGTGCTGCGGGACAGGGGAACTACGAGCAGTACTTC. Its translation: CSAAGQGNYEQYF. The gene calls are TRBV20-1 and TRBJ2-7, with 10 nucleotides matching TRBD1. The CDR3 extends over 13 amino acids. V was pared by 5 bases and J by 3 bases, with 4 bases of the junction left unmatched. Germline values: CDR1 DFQATT, CDR2 SNEGSKA (reference sequence).